Presented here are 7 T cell receptor beta chains from one specimen sequenced in a study of patients and donors after allogeneic stem cell transplantation. From the RT-PCR reads, TCRdb called clonotypes with MiXCR, one entry per CDR3 protein. Of about 960,000 distinct CDR3 sequences in the sample, roughly 18% were seen once. The specimen was blood, either unsorted or a sorted T cell fraction (not recorded which). Receptors originate from a human donor who was either an allogeneic HSCT recipient or a stem cell or donor lymphocyte infusion donor (not recorded which). It is not recorded whose cells these are; they may come from a transplant donor.

The CDR3 DNA sequence: TGTGCCATCAGTGAGTCCGACAGGGCTCATCAGCCCCAGCATTTT. Protein: CAISESDRAHQPQHF. The gene calls are TRBV10-3 and TRBJ1-5; 7 bases are a match to TRBD1. This CDR3 contains 15 residues. CDR1 is ENHRY, CDR2 SYGVKD, per germline. The trim removed 0 bases at V and 5 bases at J, leaving 4 bases unmatched.

This clonotype was observed a handful of times. The rearrangement uses TRBV20-1 and TRBJ2-1; D call uncertain. Germline V lookup: CDR1 DFQATT, CDR2 SNEGSKA (reference sequence). V was shortened by 6 bases and J by 3 bases, with 12 bases between the two germline ends. This CDR3 is built from 13 residues. The CDR3 DNA reads TGCAGTGCCCCGGGCATGATCTACAATGAGCAGTTCTTC. This encodes CSAPGMIYNEQFF.

This sequence joins TRBV12-3 or TRBV12-4 and TRBJ1-2, with 9 bases fitting TRBD1. CDR3 length: 14 amino acids. J gave up 5 bases and V 6 bases, and 7 bases lay outside the gene matches. The DNA of the CDR3 is TGTGCCAGCAGGGGGGCCGGACAGGGGTATGGCTACACCTTC. Translating gives CASRGAGQGYGYTF.

This clonotype has only a few counts. V usage is TRBV27 and J usage is TRBJ2-1; D not resolved. V shed 0 bases and J shed 2 bases, with 5 bases lying between them. Germline V CDR1 and CDR2: MNHEY, SMNVEV (reference sequence). The length of the CDR3 is 14 residues. DNA for the CDR3: TGTGCCAGCAGTTTATCGCCGGCCTACAATGAGCAGTTCTTC. Its translation: CASSLSPAYNEQFF.

The V and J genes are TRBV11-1 and TRBJ1-3; D might be TRBD1 (6 bases). The germline V gene encodes CDR1 SGHAT and CDR2 FQDESV (reference sequence). There are 19 residues in the CDR3. V was pared by 3 bases and J by 0 bases, with 21 bases between. DNA for the CDR3: TGTGCCAGCAGCTTCCCCCATGGTTGGGGACAAACCTCTGGAAACACCATATATTTT. Amino acid sequence: CASSFPHGWGQTSGNTIYF.

This clonotype was observed many times. The rearrangement uses TRBV25-1 and TRBJ2-4, with 7 bases aligning to TRBD2. This CDR3 has 15 residues. Unmatched junction bases numbered 9, after V lost 7 bases and J lost 3 bases. From germline, CDR1 is MGHDK and CDR2 SYGVNS. CDR3 sequence: CASKESGRGKNIQYF. CDR3 nucleotides: TGTGCCAGCAAGGAATCGGGGAGGGGCAAAAACATTCAGTACTTC.

This clonotype was seen more than once but under ten times. The J gene is TRBJ2-5, the V gene TRBV6-5; maybe TRBD1 (5 bases). V lost 2 bases to trimming and J lost 5 bases, with 12 bases between them. This CDR3 has 14 residues. Germline CDR1 is MNHEY and CDR2 is SVGAGI. CDR3 DNA sequence: TGTGCCAGCAGTTACGGAGCAGGGTGGGAGACCCAGTACTTC. The encoded protein is CASSYGAGWETQYF.